The T cell receptor beta chain described here comes from a study of T cell repertoires in cytomegalovirus infection. Study background: Evidence of both CMV infection and a matching HLA type came from public TCR beta signatures.

CDR3 length: 15 residues. Trimming removed 2 bases from V and 4 bases from J, with 14 bases in between. CDR1 is MNHNY, CDR2 SVGAGI, per germline (reference sequence). The study's findings and limits: Dominant in the ex vivo response were TCR beta clonotypes restricted by HLA-C and specific for CMV. Carriers of CMV plus the relevant HLA were identified by cumulative public TCR beta family frequency.

TCRdb processed the reads anew with MiXCR; each CDR3 protein has one entry. The profile covers roughly 720,000 distinct CDR3 sequences, with approximately 34% appearing a single time and around 2.8% taken by the ten largest. About this clonotype: What it binds is unknown.

This TCR was sampled from a human donor in good health (CMV status not recorded). Some clones in this sample may be carry-over from other donors' samples. The sequenced material came from PBMCs. The V and J genes are TRBV6-6 and TRBJ1-1, with D hard to call. The CDR3: CASSYVGPRGTEAFF. The CDR3 region has the DNA TGTGCCAGCAGTTACGTGGGCCCCCGAGGCACTGAAGCTTTCTTT.